Ten or more counts support the clone carrying this TCR beta chain. Using RNA template, CDR3s of TCR alpha and beta were amplified with iRepertoire arm-PCR. Tissue mRNA or PBMC total RNA, roughly 100-400 ng, went into one-step reverse transcription and amplification. MiXCR, applied by TCRdb to the multiplex PCR reads, yields one record per CDR3 protein. There are about 94,000 distinct CDR3 sequences in the sample; about a quarter occur only once, and approximately 6.7% lies in the top ten. This record belongs to a study of glioma-infiltrating T cells. The sequence came from a human donor with low-grade glioma or glioblastoma, undergoing nonglioma brain surgery, or in good health (not recorded which). The specimen was glioma tissue, nonneoplastic brain tissue, or PBMCs (not recorded which).

The CDR3 region is CASSSLNEQFF. CDR3 nucleotide sequence: TGTGCCAGCAGCTCCCTTAATGAGCAGTTCTTC. The chain combines TRBV7-9 with TRBJ2-1, with D hard to call. V was pared by 4 bases and J by 7 bases, with 5 bases between. The CDR3 is 11 residues long. Germline CDR1 SEHNR, CDR2 FQNEAQ (reference sequence).